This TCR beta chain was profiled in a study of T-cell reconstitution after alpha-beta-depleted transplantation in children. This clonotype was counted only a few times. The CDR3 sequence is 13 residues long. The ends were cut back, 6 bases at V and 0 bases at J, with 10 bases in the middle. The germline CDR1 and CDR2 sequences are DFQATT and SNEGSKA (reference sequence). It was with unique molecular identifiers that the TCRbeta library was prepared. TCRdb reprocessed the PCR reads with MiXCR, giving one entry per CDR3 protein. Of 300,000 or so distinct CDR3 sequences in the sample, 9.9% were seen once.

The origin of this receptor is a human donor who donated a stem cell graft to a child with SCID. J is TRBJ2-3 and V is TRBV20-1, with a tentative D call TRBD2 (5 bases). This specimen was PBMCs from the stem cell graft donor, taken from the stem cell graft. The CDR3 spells CSADRESTDTQYF. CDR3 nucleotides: TGCAGTGCAGATAGGGAGAGCACAGATACGCAGTATTTT.